These 5 T cell receptor beta chains originate from one sample sequenced in a study of T cell changes during pregnancy in multiple sclerosis. Clones were read by immunoSEQ multiplex PCR, and TCRdb kept only the in-frame ones, dropping some. The sample has approximately 40,000 clones; approximately 90% are singletons. The sample consisted of CD4+ T cells from peripheral blood mononuclear cells, taken before pregnancy. All receptors derive from a female donor with multiple sclerosis, enrolled in a pregnancy study.

The rearrangement joins TRBV28 to TRBJ2-5, with D unclear. There are 14 residues in the CDR3. Germline V lookup: CDR1 MDHEN, CDR2 SYDVKM. Trimming cost V 3 bases and J 0 bases, with 8 bases left between them. CDR3 protein: CASSFFPYQETQYF. The DNA of the CDR3 is TGTGCCAGCAGTTTTTTCCCGTACCAAGAGACCCAGTACTTC.

The genes are TRBV11-2 and TRBJ2-3, with D possibly matching TRBD2 (6 bases). Germline V gene sequence: CDR1 SGHAT, CDR2 FQNNGV. The CDR3 length is 15 residues. The V gene lost 5 bases and the J gene lost 6 bases, with 18 bases spanning the gap. CDR3 protein: CASSHRPGGLDTQYF. The CDR3 DNA reads as TGTGCCAGCAGCCACCGGCCCGGGGGTCTGGATACGCAGTATTTT.

V usage is TRBV4-3 and J usage is TRBJ2-1; no clear D gene. The CDR3 has 13 residues. V lost 4 bases to trimming and J lost 3 bases, with 7 bases between them. CDR1 and CDR2 from the germline V gene are LGHNA and YSLEER. CDR3 protein: CASSLDSYNEQFF. The CDR3 DNA reads as TGCGCCAGCAGCCTCGATAGCTACAATGAGCAGTTCTTC.

The chain joins TRBV29-1 to TRBJ2-7; D gene unclear. V gave up 6 bases and J gave up 2 bases, with 14 bases separating them. The CDR3 length is 13 residues. Germline assignment: CDR1 SQVTM and CDR2 ANQGSEA. The CDR3: CSVVTGSPYEQYF. The CDR3 DNA follows: TGCAGCGTGGTGACGGGTTCCCCCTACGAGCAGTACTTC.

The count of this clone is one. The CDR3 nucleotides read TGTGCCTGGACCGGACAGGGCAGAGCTAACTATGGCTACACCTTC. Protein product: CAWTGQGRANYGYTF. The chain couples TRBV30 to TRBJ1-2; TRBD1 agrees at 8 bases. With V trimmed by 4 bases and J by 0 bases, 7 bases remained unmatched. This CDR3 region has 15 residues. The germline gives CDR1 GTSNPN, CDR2 SVGIG (reference sequence).